These 30 T cell receptor beta chains were all obtained from the same sample, sequenced in a study of cytomegalovirus exposure and HLA in healthy donors. 60 Vbeta and 13 Jbeta primers were used in PCR. TCRdb's table, derived via immunoSEQ multiplex PCR, lists solely in-frame clones and lacks some. Of 170,000 or so clones in the sample, 70% to 90% were seen once. Sequencing was carried out using PBMCs. Receptors originate from a woman in her twenties or thirties in good health and CMV-seronegative.

The V gene is TRBV4-1, the J gene TRBJ2-1, with D possibly being TRBD1 (6 bases). The V gene's germline CDR1 is MGHRA and CDR2 YSYEKL. The V gene lost 1 base and the J gene lost 8 bases, with 12 bases spanning the gap. The CDR3 is 14 residues long. This CDR3 is CASSQVLGGDEQFF. DNA of the CDR3: TGCGCCAGCAGCCAAGTTCTTGGGGGCGATGAGCAGTTCTTC.

In the case of this clone: The junction does not match germline at one end; this may be a read error. The chain links TRBV20-1 to TRBJ2-7; D unclear. From germline, CDR1 is DFQATT and CDR2 SNEGSKA (reference sequence). This CDR3 has 10 residues. CDR3 in amino acids: CSARIYGQYF. DNA for the CDR3: TGCAGTGCTCGAATCTACGGGCAGTACTTC.

This rearrangement joins TRBV7-2 to TRBJ1-5, with D perhaps TRBD1 (6 bases). Trimming took 5 bases from V and 11 from J, leaving 28 bases between them. The germline gives CDR1 SGHTA, CDR2 FQGNSA. This CDR3 contains 17 residues. The CDR3 DNA reads TGTGCCAGCAGCGTCGACAGGCACAGAGCCGGAAGAAGGGCCCAGCATTTT. Residues: CASSVDRHRAGRRAQHF.

This chain joins TRBV11-2 and TRBJ2-3, with D perhaps matching TRBD2 (5 bases). Germline-derived CDR1 and CDR2 are SGHAT and FQNNGV. V was shortened by 11 bases and J by 4 bases, with 13 bases between the two germline ends. The CDR3 has 12 residues. In DNA, the CDR3 is TGTGCCCAAGCGGACGCTGCAGATACGCAGTATTTT. Residues: CAQADAADTQYF.

The chain is built from TRBV5-1 and TRBJ2-7; D may be TRBD1 (6 bases). Trimming took off 7 bases at V and 5 bases at J, with 19 bases between the two ends. The CDR3 sequence is 14 residues long. The germline CDR1 and CDR2 sequences are SGHRS and YFSETQ. The CDR3 reads CASRNGETGHEQYF. Written as DNA, the CDR3 is TGCGCCAGCCGGAACGGTGAGACAGGCCACGAGCAGTACTTC.

This clone is a singleton in its sample. The chain combines TRBV5-5 with TRBJ2-7; D is possibly TRBD2 (6 bases). The CDR3 contains 15 residues. V dropped 4 bases and J dropped 2 bases, with 16 bases sitting between them. Germline V gives CDR1 SGHKS, CDR2 YYEKEE (reference sequence). CDR3 sequence (DNA): TGTGCCAGCAGCCCTAGTGCTAGCGTAGCCTACGAGCAGTACTTC. Translating it yields CASSPSASVAYEQYF.

This chain joins TRBV7-6 and TRBJ2-5, with 9 bases identical to TRBD2. V lost 5 bases to trimming and J lost 5 bases; unmatched junction nucleotides: 6. Germline V gives CDR1 SGHVS, CDR2 FNYEAQ. The CDR3 totals 14 residues. CDR3 loop: CASSAGGFMETQYF. The CDR3 DNA follows: TGTGCCAGCAGCGCGGGGGGGTTTATGGAGACCCAGTACTTC.

The chain links TRBV28 to TRBJ1-1; 10 nucleotides line up with TRBD1. The CDR3 totals 17 residues. The V gene end was trimmed by 4 bases and the J gene end by 6 bases; junction bases not matched to a gene: 14. Germline lookup yields CDR1 MDHEN and CDR2 SYDVKM. This CDR3 is CASSSITRQGAYPEAFF. The CDR3 nucleotides read TGTGCCAGCAGTTCAATTACCAGACAGGGGGCTTACCCTGAAGCTTTCTTT.

The genes are TRBV19 and TRBJ2-1; TRBD1 matches at 10 bases. The CDR3 loop spans 15 amino acids. Germline CDR1 LNHDA, CDR2 SQIVND (reference sequence). The V and J ends lost 2 bases and 8 bases, in that order; junction bases with no gene match: 6. Here the CDR3 reads CASSIRDRGLDEQFF. CDR3 nucleotides: TGTGCCAGTAGTATACGGGACAGGGGACTGGATGAGCAGTTCTTC. Based on the CDR3 plus reference TRBV19 and TRBJ2-1, the full variable domain is DGGITQSPKYLFRKEGQNVTLSCEQNLNHDAMYWYRQDPGQGLRLIYYSQIVNDFQKGDIAEGYSVSREKKESFPLTVTSAQKNPTAFYLCASSIRDRGLDEQFFGPGTRLTVL.

The sample holds many counts of this clone. The rearrangement joins TRBV11-2 to TRBJ1-4; maybe TRBD1 (5 bases). V gave up 5 bases and J gave up 4 bases, with 20 bases separating them. This CDR3 is 17 amino acids long. From germline, CDR1 is SGHAT and CDR2 FQNNGV. CDR3 sequence: CASSEWGTFSRNEKLFF. The DNA for the CDR3 is TGTGCCAGCAGCGAATGGGGGACTTTTTCCCGTAATGAAAAACTGTTTTTT.

The genes are TRBV18 and TRBJ2-1, with D possibly TRBD2 on 6 matching bases. The V and J ends lost 6 bases and 4 bases respectively, with 10 bases between them. The germline V gene encodes CDR1 KGHSH and CDR2 LQKENI. The CDR3 runs to 13 residues. The CDR3 protein is CASSPGVYNEQFF. The CDR3 DNA follows: TGTGCCAGCTCCCCGGGGGTATACAATGAGCAGTTCTTC. Full variable domain (missing parts from reference TRBV18 and TRBJ2-1): NAGVMQNPRHLVRRRGQEARLRCSPMKGHSHVYWYRQLPEEGLKFMVYLQKENIIDESGMPKERFSAEFPKEGPSILRIQQVVRGDSAAYFCASSPGVYNEQFFGPGTRLTVL.

The chain has TRBV6-4 and TRBJ1-1; unclear D gene. Germline loops: CDR1 MRHNA, CDR2 SNTAGT. V lost 6 bases and J lost 6, with 14 bases in between. The length of the CDR3 is 13 residues. CDR3 coding DNA: TGTGCCAGCAGGGAGGGTCCCGGTGCTGAAGCTTTCTTT. Protein: CASREGPGAEAFF.

The rearrangement joins TRBV12-2 to TRBJ1-3; the DNA was not used to check the table's D call, TRBD1. TRBV12-2 is labeled a pseudogene. The CDR3 extends over 16 amino acids. The CDR3 coding sequence is TGTGCAAGTCGCTTAGCGCCAGATGACTCTGGAAACACCATATATTTT. Encoded protein: CASRLAPDDSGNTIYF.

CDR3 residues: CASSYSGTAYEQYF. For the CDR3, the DNA is TGTGCCAGCAGTTACTCTGGGACAGCCTACGAGCAGTACTTC. The chain joins TRBV6-5 to TRBJ2-7; 7 positions match TRBD1. Germline V gene sequence: CDR1 MNHEY, CDR2 SVGAGI. Trimming took 0 bases from V and 2 from J; bases not matched to a gene: 1. There are 14 residues in the CDR3.

V and J are TRBV7-6 and TRBJ2-1, with 7 bases fitting TRBD1. The CDR3 sequence is 14 residues long. Looked up from germline, CDR1 is SGHVS and CDR2 is FNYEAQ. Trimming at V came to 2 bases and at J to 6 bases, leaving 4 bases not matched to a gene. The CDR3 reads CASSLSYRGNEQFF. The DNA for the CDR3 is TGTGCCAGCAGCTTATCCTACAGGGGCAATGAGCAGTTCTTC.

The genes are TRBV11-2 and TRBJ1-3; 7 bases agree with TRBD1. Germline CDR1 reads SGHAT; CDR2 reads FQNNGV. V was clipped by 5 bases and J by 0 bases; unmatched bases: 4. The CDR3 length is 15 residues. The CDR3 loop reads CASSQQGTSGNTIYF. Written as DNA, the CDR3 is TGTGCCAGCAGCCAACAGGGGACCTCTGGAAACACCATATATTTT.

The gene calls are TRBV5-8 and TRBJ2-3; D might be TRBD2 (5 bases). V was shortened by 2 bases and J by 6 bases, with 13 bases between the two germline ends. The CDR3 contains 14 residues. Germline CDR1 and CDR2: SGHTS and YDEGEE. For the CDR3, the DNA is TGTGCCAGCAGCTTAGAGGGTAATGGGGATACGCAGTATTTT. Translating it yields CASSLEGNGDTQYF.

This clone was found a few times. The rearrangement links TRBV18 to TRBJ2-7, with D perhaps TRBD1 (6 bases). The V end lost 3 bases, the J end lost 3 bases, and 9 bases lay between the germline ends. Germline V lookup: CDR1 KGHSH, CDR2 LQKENI. CDR3 size: 13 residues. The CDR3 DNA reads TGTGCCAGCTCACCCAGGGGTTTCTACGAGCAGTACTTC. Its translation is CASSPRGFYEQYF.

The chain joins TRBV6-5 to TRBJ2-7; 13 bases line up with TRBD2. Germline CDR1 and CDR2: MNHEY and SVGAGI. The CDR3 sequence is 15 residues long. The V and J ends lost 6 bases and 6 bases, in that order; junction bases with no gene match: 8. CDR3 sequence reads: CASSLGLAGEGEQYF. DNA for the CDR3: TGTGCCAGCAGCCTCGGACTAGCGGGAGAGGGCGAGCAGTACTTC.

This clone has a single count. The rearrangement joins TRBV28 to TRBJ2-6; 8 nucleotides line up with TRBD1. Germline assignment: CDR1 MDHEN and CDR2 SYDVKM. The CDR3 spans 16 residues. With 5 bases clipped from V and 2 bases from J, the junction kept 5 bases outside the gene matches. This chain's CDR3 is CASSPDRVPGANVLTF. The CDR3 DNA sequence: TGTGCCAGCAGTCCGGACAGGGTCCCTGGGGCCAACGTCCTGACTTTC.

The rearrangement uses TRBV2 and TRBJ2-5; D perhaps matches TRBD2 (6 bases). CDR1 is SNHLY and CDR2 is FYNNEI in the germline V gene. The V gene lost 0 bases and the J gene lost 5 bases, with 10 bases spanning the gap. CDR3 length: 14 amino acids. CDR3 residues: CASSEATSEETQYF. DNA for the CDR3: TGTGCCAGCAGTGAAGCGACTAGTGAGGAGACCCAGTACTTC.

This clone appeared once. The chain combines TRBV5-1 with TRBJ2-3; 10 bases match TRBD2. The CDR3 runs 17 residues. Germline values: CDR1 SGHRS, CDR2 YFSETQ. Trimming cost V 0 bases and J 0 bases; bases outside gene matches: 4. The CDR3 nucleotides are TGCGCCAGCAGCTTGGCTACACTAGCGGGGAGCACAGATACGCAGTATTTT. It codes for CASSLATLAGSTDTQYF.

The chain has TRBV5-1 and TRBJ1-4; 7 bases fit TRBD1. The CDR3 loop spans 15 amino acids. Germline trimming cut 0 bases from V and 6 bases from J; bases unmatched to any gene: 5. The germline V gene encodes CDR1 SGHRS and CDR2 YFSETQ. The CDR3 reads CASSLEGGQHEKLFF. CDR3 in DNA: TGCGCCAGCAGCTTGGAAGGGGGACAGCATGAAAAACTGTTTTTT.

The J gene is TRBJ1-1, the V gene TRBV10-3; 7 bases align to TRBD1. After removal of 0 bases from V and 0 bases from J, the junction contained 1 base not matched to a gene. The germline V gene has CDR1 ENHRY and CDR2 SYGVKD. The CDR3 has 15 amino acids. The CDR3 spells CAISESTGLNTEAFF. The DNA of the CDR3 is TGTGCCATCAGTGAGTCGACAGGGCTGAACACTGAAGCTTTCTTT.

In this sample, this clone turned up a few times. The gene calls are TRBV10-3 and TRBJ2-4; D uncertain. V lost 0 bases and J 9 bases, leaving 12 bases between the germline ends. Germline loops: CDR1 ENHRY, CDR2 SYGVKD. The length of the CDR3 is 14 residues. For the CDR3, the DNA is TGTGCCATCAGTGAGTCTGAGGTTAGTGGCATTCAGTACTTC. Translated, it gives CAISESEVSGIQYF.

J is TRBJ1-3 and V is TRBV9, with a weak D call TRBD1 (5 bases). The CDR3 contains 15 residues. The germline V gene has CDR1 SGDLS and CDR2 YYNGEE. V was pared by 2 bases and J by 3 bases, with 12 bases between. The CDR3, as DNA: TGTGCCAGCAGCGTCCACATCGGGGGTGGAAACACCATATATTTT. Translated: CASSVHIGGGNTIYF.

V gene TRBV7-2 combines with J gene TRBJ2-7; TRBD2 might be the D (5 bases). Germline V CDR1 and CDR2: SGHTA, FQGNSA. The CDR3 is 14 amino acids. Trimming took 1 base from V and 7 from J, leaving 14 bases between them. The DNA for the CDR3 is TGTGCCAGCAGCTTAGGCGTCGGGGAAGGAGAGCAGTACTTC. Residues: CASSLGVGEGEQYF.

V is TRBV6-5 and J is TRBJ2-7; D ambiguous. Trimming shortened V by 7 bases and J by 2 bases, and 15 bases separated the two germline ends. CDR3 length: 14 amino acids. Germline V gene lookup returns CDR1 MNHEY and CDR2 SVGAGI. The CDR3 sequence is CASTPDITPYEQYF. The DNA for the CDR3 is TGTGCCAGCACCCCAGACATAACCCCCTACGAGCAGTACTTC.

The rearrangement uses TRBV14 and TRBJ1-2; 7 bases are a match to TRBD1. The V segment lost 4 bases and the J segment 7 bases; nucleotides outside the gene matches: 6. Germline assignment: CDR1 SGHDN and CDR2 FVKESK. This CDR3 has 13 amino acids. The CDR3 DNA reads as TGTGCCAGCAGCCTGAATAGGGGGCTTGGCTACACCTTC. It yields the protein CASSLNRGLGYTF.

CDR3 amino acids: CASSERGTGDEQYF. The CDR3 nucleotides are TGTGCCAGCAGTGAACGGGGGACAGGGGACGAGCAGTACTTC. V usage is TRBV6-1 and J usage is TRBJ2-7; 10 bases agree with TRBD1. Germline values: CDR1 MNHNS, CDR2 SASEGT. This CDR3 contains 14 residues. Trimming at V came to 2 bases and at J to 5 bases, leaving 3 bases not matched to a gene.